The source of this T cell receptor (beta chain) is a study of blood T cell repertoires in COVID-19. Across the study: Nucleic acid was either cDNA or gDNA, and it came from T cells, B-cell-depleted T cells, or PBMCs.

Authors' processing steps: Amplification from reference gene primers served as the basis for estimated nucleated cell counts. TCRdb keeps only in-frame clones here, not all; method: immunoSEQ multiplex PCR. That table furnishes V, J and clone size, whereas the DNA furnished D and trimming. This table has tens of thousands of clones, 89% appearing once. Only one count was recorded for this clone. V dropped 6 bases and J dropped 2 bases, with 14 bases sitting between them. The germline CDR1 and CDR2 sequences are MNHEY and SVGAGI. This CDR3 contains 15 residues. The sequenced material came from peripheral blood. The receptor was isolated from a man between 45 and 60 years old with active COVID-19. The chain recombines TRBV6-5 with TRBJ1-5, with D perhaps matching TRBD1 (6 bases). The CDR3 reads CASSSGTIGNQPQHF. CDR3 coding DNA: TGTGCCAGCAGCTCGGGGACAATTGGCAATCAGCCCCAGCATTTT.